A single sample gave rise to the 10 T cell receptor beta chains below, sequenced in a study of blood T cell repertoires in COVID-19. The assay was immunoSEQ multiplex PCR, and TCRdb's table has in-frame clones only and misses some. The sample yields around 180,000 clones, roughly four fifths seen once. The sequenced sample was peripheral blood. These receptors all come from a woman aged 25 to 39 with acute or convalescent COVID-19.

V gene TRBV5-4 combines with J gene TRBJ1-1; weak D call: TRBD1 (6 bases). The CDR3 has 16 amino acids. The ends were cut back, 6 bases at V and 5 bases at J, with 23 bases in the middle. CDR1 is SGHNT, CDR2 YYREEE, per germline (reference sequence). CDR3 loop: CASKNWGRGRRTEAFF. The CDR3, as DNA: TGTGCCAGCAAAAATTGGGGGCGGGGGCGGAGGACTGAAGCTTTCTTT.

This sequence joins TRBV27 and TRBJ2-4; D not resolved. The V end lost 4 bases, the J end lost 5 bases, and 12 bases lay between the germline ends. From germline, CDR1 is MNHEY and CDR2 SMNVEV (reference sequence). This CDR3 has 14 amino acids. CDR3 region: CASSYFGSENIQYF. CDR3 nucleotides: TGTGCCAGCAGTTACTTCGGGTCGGAAAACATTCAGTACTTC.

This chain uses TRBV6-2 or TRBV6-3 with TRBJ2-5, with 10 bases aligning to TRBD2. The CDR3 consists of 15 residues. The germline CDR1 and CDR2 sequences are MNHEY and SVGEGT. With 6 bases clipped from V and 5 bases from J, the junction kept 9 bases outside the gene matches. The CDR3 here is CASSPGTSDSETQYF. The CDR3 nucleotides read TGTGCCAGCAGCCCCGGGACTAGCGATTCGGAGACCCAGTACTTC.

This chain connects TRBV29-1 to TRBJ1-2, with 9 bases matching TRBD1. V was pared by 3 bases and J by 14 bases, with 7 bases of the junction left unmatched. The CDR3 length is 11 residues. Germline CDR1 reads SQVTM; CDR2 reads ANQGSEA. CDR3 amino acids: CSVDGQGLKTF. CDR3 DNA: TGCAGCGTTGATGGACAGGGGCTGAAAACCTTC.

The chain is built from TRBV30 and TRBJ1-6; the D gene is possibly TRBD1 (6 bases). The CDR3 is 17 amino acids. The V end was cut by 4 bases, the J end by 0 bases, with 16 bases between. CDR1 is GTSNPN and CDR2 is SVGIG in the germline V gene (reference sequence). The CDR3 sequence: CAWTDRIPSSYNSPLHF. CDR3 nucleotide sequence: TGTGCCTGGACAGACAGGATACCGAGCTCCTATAATTCACCCCTCCACTTT.

This chain joins TRBV5-4 and TRBJ1-1; D might be TRBD1 (5 bases). The CDR3 is made up of 15 amino acids. Trimming removed 4 bases from V and 3 bases from J, with 16 bases in between. Germline V gene data show CDR1 as SGHNT and CDR2 as YYREEE (reference sequence). The chain's CDR3 is CASSTSTVYYTEAFF. DNA of the CDR3: TGTGCCAGCAGCACCTCGACAGTCTATTACACTGAAGCTTTCTTT.

This chain joins TRBV7-2 and TRBJ2-7; 9 bases align to TRBD2. Germline CDR1 reads SGHTA; CDR2 reads FQGNSA. CDR3 size: 16 residues. J lost 4 bases, V lost 3 bases, and 10 bases had no gene match. For the CDR3, the DNA is TGTGCCAGCAGCTTCTGGGGGGCTAGCGGGAAGTACGAGCAGTACTTC. This gives the protein CASSFWGASGKYEQYF.

The V and J genes are TRBV2 and TRBJ2-1, with 8 bases identical to TRBD2. CDR3 length equals 16 residues. Trimming cost V 7 bases and J 4 bases; bases outside gene matches: 12. Germline V gives CDR1 SNHLY, CDR2 FYNNEI. CDR3: CASTSPLGRDYNEQFF. The CDR3 DNA follows: TGTGCCAGCACCTCCCCCCTCGGGAGGGATTACAATGAGCAGTTCTTC.

The V call is TRBV9, the J call TRBJ1-4; unclear D gene. Germline V gene sequence: CDR1 SGDLS, CDR2 YYNGEE. The germline V and J ends were trimmed by 0 bases and 3 bases, with 6 bases remaining between them. The CDR3 is 14 amino acids. CDR3 sequence (DNA): TGTGCCAGCAGCGTAGCAGGTGCTAATGAAAAACTGTTTTTT. Protein: CASSVAGANEKLFF. The full variable domain, rest sourced from reference TRBV9 and TRBJ1-4, is DSGVTQTPKHLITATGQRVTLRCSPRSGDLSVYWYQQSLDQGLQFLIQYYNGEERAKGNILERFSAQQFPDLHSELNLSSLELGDSALYFCASSVAGANEKLFFGSGTQLSVL.

V usage is TRBV27 and J usage is TRBJ1-2; 8 nucleotides line up with TRBD1. CDR1 is MNHEY, CDR2 SMNVEV, per germline (reference sequence). The CDR3 is 14 amino acids. The trim removed 2 bases at V and 7 bases at J, leaving 6 bases unmatched. Here the CDR3 reads CASSLTGGFSGYTF. The CDR3 DNA follows: TGTGCCAGCAGTTTAACAGGGGGGTTTAGTGGCTACACCTTC.